This T cell receptor beta chain came from a study of CD8 T cells in ankylosing spondylitis. Study observations and caveats: Blood of patients with ankylosing spondylitis appeared to be characterized by a TCR beta motif of eight or nine highly homologous variants.

The authors made TCR beta libraries by quantitative 5'-RACE with molecular barcodes. TCRdb itself ran the 5' RACE reads through MiXCR, one entry per CDR3 protein. The data hold about 420,000 distinct CDR3 sequences, with under 25% observed a single time. As to this clonotype: Its antigen is undetermined.

Germline CDR1 and CDR2: SQVTM and ANQGSEA. Trimming took off 6 bases at V and 0 bases at J, with 15 bases between the two ends. This CDR3 comprises 15 residues. The TCR originated in a male donor with ankylosing spondylitis. The chain recombines TRBV29-1 with TRBJ2-1, with D hard to call. Sequences were obtained from blood, either unsorted or a sorted T cell fraction (not recorded which). The CDR3 nucleotides are TGCAGCGTGGGCCTCGGAAAGGCCTCCTACAATGAGCAGTTCTTC. Its protein product is CSVGLGKASYNEQFF.